This section outlines one T cell receptor (beta chain) sequence together with its context. No antigen is known for it. The data belong to a study of T cell responses to AZD1222 COVID-19 vaccine. Whole-study context: Recipients boosted at about 4 weeks or about 12 weeks are pooled.

Study results and caveats: Possibly, clonal diversity was underestimated; donors were largely white British and included more females. Vaccine-associated CD4 TCRs ranged over spike, dominating at 160-218 and 743-854. Seropositive status at baseline applied to only five to seven AZD1222 recipients.

Libraries were prepared by immunoSEQ multiplex PCR; TCRdb keeps only in-frame clonotypes and omits some of them. The sample records roughly 70,000 clones, around 84% being singletons. The CDR3 contains 13 residues. V was trimmed by 8 bases and J by 3 bases, leaving 12 bases between them. Germline CDR1 is MNHNY and CDR2 is SVGAGI (reference sequence). The sequence was obtained from an adult in good health. This specimen was peripheral blood, taken on day 0 of AZD1222 vaccination. V is TRBV6-6 and J is TRBJ2-3, with a tentative D call TRBD2 (5 bases). DNA for the CDR3: TGTGCCAGCTCCCGGGAAGGGACAGATACGCAGTATTTT. It codes for CASSREGTDTQYF.